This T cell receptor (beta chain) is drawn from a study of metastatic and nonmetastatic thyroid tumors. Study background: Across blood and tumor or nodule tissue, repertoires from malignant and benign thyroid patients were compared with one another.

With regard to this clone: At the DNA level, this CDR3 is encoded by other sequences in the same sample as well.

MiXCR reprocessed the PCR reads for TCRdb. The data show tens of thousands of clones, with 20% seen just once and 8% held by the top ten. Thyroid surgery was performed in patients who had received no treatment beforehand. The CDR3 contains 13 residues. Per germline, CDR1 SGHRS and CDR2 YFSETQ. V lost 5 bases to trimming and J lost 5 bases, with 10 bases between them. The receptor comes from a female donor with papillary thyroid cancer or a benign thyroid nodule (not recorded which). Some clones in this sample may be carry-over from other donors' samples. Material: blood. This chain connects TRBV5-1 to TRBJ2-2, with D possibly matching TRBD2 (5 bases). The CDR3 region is CASRLRETGELFF. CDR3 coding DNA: TGCGCCAGCAGGCTGAGGGAGACCGGGGAGCTGTTTTTT.